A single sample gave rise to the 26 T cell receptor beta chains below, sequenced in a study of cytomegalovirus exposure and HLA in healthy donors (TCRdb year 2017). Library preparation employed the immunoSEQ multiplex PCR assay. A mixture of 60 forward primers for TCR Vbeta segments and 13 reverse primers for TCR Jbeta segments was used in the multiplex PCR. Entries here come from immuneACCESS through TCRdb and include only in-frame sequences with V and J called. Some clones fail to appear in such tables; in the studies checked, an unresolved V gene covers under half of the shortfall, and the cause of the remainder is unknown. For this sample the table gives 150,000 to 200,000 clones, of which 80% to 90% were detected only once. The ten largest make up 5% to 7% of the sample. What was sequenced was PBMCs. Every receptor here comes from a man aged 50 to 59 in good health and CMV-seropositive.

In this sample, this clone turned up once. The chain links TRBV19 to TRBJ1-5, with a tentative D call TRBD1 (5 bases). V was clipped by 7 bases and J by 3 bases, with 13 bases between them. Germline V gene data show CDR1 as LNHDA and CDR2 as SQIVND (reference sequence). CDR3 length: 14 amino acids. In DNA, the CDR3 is TGTGCCAGTACCAAGTGGGGGGACAATCAGCCCCAGCATTTT. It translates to CASTKWGDNQPQHF.

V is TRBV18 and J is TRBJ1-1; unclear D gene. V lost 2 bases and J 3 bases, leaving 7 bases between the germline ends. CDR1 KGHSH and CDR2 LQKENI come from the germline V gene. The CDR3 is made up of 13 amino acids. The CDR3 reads CASSPGQDTEAFF. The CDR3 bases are TGTGCCAGCTCACCAGGCCAAGACACTGAAGCTTTCTTT.

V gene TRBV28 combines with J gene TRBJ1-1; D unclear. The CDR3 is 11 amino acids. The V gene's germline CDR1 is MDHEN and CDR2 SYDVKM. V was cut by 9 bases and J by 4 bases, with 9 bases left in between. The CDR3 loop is CASRRATEAFF. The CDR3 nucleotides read TGTGCCAGTAGGCGGGCCACTGAAGCTTTCTTT.

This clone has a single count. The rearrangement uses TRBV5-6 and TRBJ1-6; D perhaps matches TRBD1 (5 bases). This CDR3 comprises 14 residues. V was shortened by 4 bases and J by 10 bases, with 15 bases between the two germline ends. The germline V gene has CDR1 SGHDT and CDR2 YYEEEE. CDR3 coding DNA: TGTGCCAGCAGCGTTCGGGGGGTGAGCTCACCCCTCCACTTT. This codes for CASSVRGVSSPLHF.

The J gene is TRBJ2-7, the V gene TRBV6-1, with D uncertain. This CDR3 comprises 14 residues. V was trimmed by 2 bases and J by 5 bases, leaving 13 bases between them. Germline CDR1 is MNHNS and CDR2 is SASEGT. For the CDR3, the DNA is TGTGCCAGCAGTGAAAAGGCCAGGTCCCACGAGCAGTACTTC. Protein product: CASSEKARSHEQYF.

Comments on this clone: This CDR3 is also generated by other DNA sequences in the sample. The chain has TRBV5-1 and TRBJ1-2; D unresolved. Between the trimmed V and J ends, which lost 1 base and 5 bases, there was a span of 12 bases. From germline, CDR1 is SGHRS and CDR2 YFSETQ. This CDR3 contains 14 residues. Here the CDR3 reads CASSLSGRAYGYTF. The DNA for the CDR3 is TGCGCCAGCAGCTTGTCGGGAAGGGCGTATGGCTACACCTTC.

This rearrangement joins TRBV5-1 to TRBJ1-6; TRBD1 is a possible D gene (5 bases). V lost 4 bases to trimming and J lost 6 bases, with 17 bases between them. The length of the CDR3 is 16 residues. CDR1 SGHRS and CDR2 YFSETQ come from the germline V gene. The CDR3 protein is CASSPGHVSINSPLHF. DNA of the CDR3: TGCGCCAGCAGCCCTGGACACGTCTCTATTAATTCACCCCTCCACTTT.

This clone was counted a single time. This CDR3 is CASRGQGAGEQYV. DNA of the CDR3: TGTGCCAGCAGGGGACAGGGGGCGGGCGAGCAGTACGTC. The chain employs TRBV2 and TRBJ2-7; 12 bases align to TRBD1. After removal of 6 bases from V and 6 bases from J, the junction contained 3 bases not matched to a gene. The CDR3 consists of 13 residues. Germline-derived CDR1 and CDR2 are SNHLY and FYNNEI.

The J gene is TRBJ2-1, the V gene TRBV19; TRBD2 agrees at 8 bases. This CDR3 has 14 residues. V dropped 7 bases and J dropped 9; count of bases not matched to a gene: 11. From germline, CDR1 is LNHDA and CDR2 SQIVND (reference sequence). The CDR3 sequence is CASKSLGGAAEQFF. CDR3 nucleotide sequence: TGTGCCAGTAAGAGTCTCGGGGGGGCGGCTGAGCAGTTCTTC.

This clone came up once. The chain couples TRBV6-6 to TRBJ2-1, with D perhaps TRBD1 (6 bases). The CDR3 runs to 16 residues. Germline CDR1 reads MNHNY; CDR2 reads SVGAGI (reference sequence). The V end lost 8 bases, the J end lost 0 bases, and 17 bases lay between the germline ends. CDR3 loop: CASCWGLESSYNEQFF. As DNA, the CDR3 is TGTGCCAGCTGTTGGGGGCTAGAGAGCTCCTACAATGAGCAGTTCTTC.

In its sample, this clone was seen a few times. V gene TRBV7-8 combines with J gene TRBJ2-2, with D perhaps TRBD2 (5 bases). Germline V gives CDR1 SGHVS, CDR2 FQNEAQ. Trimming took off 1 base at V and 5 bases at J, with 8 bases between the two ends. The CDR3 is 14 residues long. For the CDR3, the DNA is TGTGCCAGCAGCTTAGGAGGGTGGACCGGGGAGCTGTTTTTT. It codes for CASSLGGWTGELFF.

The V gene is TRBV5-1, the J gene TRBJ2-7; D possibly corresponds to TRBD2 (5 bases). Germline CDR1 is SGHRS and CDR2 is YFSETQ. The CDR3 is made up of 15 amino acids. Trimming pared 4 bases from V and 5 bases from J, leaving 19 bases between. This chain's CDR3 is CASSATGIIGDEQYV. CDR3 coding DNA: TGCGCCAGCAGCGCGACCGGGATTATAGGAGACGAGCAGTACGTC.

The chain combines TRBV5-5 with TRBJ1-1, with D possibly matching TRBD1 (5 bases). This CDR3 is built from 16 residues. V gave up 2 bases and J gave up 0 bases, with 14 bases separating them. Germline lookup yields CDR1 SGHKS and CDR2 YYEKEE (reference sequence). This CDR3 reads CASSFWLGGMNTEAFF. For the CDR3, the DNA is TGTGCCAGCAGCTTTTGGCTGGGGGGGATGAACACTGAAGCTTTCTTT.

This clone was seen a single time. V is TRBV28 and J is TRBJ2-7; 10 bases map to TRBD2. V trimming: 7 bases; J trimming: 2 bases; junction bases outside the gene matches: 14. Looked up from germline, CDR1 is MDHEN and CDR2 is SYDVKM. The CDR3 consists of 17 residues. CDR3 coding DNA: TGTGCCAGCACCCCGGTGCTAGCGGGAGCCAAAACCTACGAGCAGTACGTC. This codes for CASTPVLAGAKTYEQYV.

CDR3 sequence reads: CASSLHLAGQDHEQFF. The CDR3 DNA is TGTGCCAGCAGCTTACATCTCGCCGGACAGGACCATGAGCAGTTCTTC. The V gene is TRBV5-6, the J gene TRBJ2-1; 7 bases fit TRBD1. The CDR3 loop spans 16 amino acids. Losses at the gene ends were 2 bases for V and 8 bases for J; bases not matched to a gene: 13. Germline V lookup: CDR1 SGHDT, CDR2 YYEEEE.

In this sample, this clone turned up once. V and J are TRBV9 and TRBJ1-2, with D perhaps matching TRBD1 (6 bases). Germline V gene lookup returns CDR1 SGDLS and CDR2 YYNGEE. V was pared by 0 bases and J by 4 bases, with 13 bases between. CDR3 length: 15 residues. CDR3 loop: CASSVERGGGYGYTF. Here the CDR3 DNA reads TGTGCCAGCAGCGTAGAGAGGGGGGGTGGCTATGGCTACACCTTC. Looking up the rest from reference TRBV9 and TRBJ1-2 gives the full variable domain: DSGVTQTPKHLITATGQRVTLRCSPRSGDLSVYWYQQSLDQGLQFLIQYYNGEERAKGNILERFSAQQFPDLHSELNLSSLELGDSALYFCASSVERGGGYGYTFGSGTRLTVV.

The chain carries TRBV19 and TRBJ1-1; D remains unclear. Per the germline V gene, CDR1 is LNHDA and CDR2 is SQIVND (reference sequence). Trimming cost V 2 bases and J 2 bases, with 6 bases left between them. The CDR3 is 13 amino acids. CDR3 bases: TGTGCCAGTAGTATAACAGAAAACACTGAAGCTTTCTTT. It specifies CASSITENTEAFF.

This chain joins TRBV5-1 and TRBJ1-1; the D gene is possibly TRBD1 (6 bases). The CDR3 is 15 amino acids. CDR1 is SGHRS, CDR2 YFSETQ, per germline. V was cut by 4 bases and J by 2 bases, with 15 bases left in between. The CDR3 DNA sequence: TGCGCCAGCAGCCACGAGGACAGAGGCAACACTGAAGCTTTCTTT. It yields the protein CASSHEDRGNTEAFF.

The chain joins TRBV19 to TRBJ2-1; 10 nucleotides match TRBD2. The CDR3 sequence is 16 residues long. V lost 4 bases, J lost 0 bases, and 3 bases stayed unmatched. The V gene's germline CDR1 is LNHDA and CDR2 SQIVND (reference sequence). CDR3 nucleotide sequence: TGTGCCAGTAGTACATTAGCGGGGGGCTCCTACAATGAGCAGTTCTTC. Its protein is CASSTLAGGSYNEQFF.

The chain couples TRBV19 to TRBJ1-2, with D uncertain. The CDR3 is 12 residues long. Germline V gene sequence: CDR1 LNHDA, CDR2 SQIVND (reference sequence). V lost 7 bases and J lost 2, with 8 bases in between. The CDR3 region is CASTGQNYGYTF. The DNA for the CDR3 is TGTGCCAGTACTGGCCAGAACTATGGCTACACCTTC.

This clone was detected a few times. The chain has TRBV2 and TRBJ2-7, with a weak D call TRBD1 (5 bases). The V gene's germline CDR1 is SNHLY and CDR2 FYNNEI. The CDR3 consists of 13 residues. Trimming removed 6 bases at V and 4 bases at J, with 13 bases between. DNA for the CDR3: TGTGCCAGCAGGCAGGGTGGGTTTTACGAGCAGTACTTC. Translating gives CASRQGGFYEQYF.

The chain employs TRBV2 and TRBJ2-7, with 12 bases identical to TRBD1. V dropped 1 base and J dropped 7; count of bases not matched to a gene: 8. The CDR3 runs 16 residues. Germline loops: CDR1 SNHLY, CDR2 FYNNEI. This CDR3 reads CASSEEGTGGRLEQYV. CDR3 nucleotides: TGTGCCAGCAGTGAAGAAGGGACAGGGGGCCGTTTAGAGCAGTACGTC.

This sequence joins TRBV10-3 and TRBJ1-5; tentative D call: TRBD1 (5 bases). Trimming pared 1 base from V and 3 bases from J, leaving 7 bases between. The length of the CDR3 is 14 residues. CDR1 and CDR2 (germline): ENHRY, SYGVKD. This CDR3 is CAISELGDNQPQHF. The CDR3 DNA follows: TGTGCCATCAGTGAGTTAGGGGACAATCAGCCCCAGCATTTT.

CDR3 amino acids: CASSSARGGVEETQYF. The CDR3 DNA is TGTGCCAGCAGTTCCGCACGGGGGGGCGTGGAGGAGACCCAGTACTTC. The chain recombines TRBV2 with TRBJ2-5; 8 nucleotides align to TRBD2. Germline V CDR1 and CDR2: SNHLY, FYNNEI. J gave up 5 bases and V 5 bases, and 13 bases lay outside the gene matches. This CDR3 has 16 amino acids.

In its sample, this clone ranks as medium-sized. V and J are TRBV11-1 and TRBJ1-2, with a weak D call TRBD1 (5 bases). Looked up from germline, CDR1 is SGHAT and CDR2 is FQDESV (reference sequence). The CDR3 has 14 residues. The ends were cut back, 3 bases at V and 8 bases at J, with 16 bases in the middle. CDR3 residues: CASSFNSGSEGYTF. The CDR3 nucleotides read TGTGCCAGCAGCTTTAACTCAGGGTCGGAAGGCTACACCTTC.

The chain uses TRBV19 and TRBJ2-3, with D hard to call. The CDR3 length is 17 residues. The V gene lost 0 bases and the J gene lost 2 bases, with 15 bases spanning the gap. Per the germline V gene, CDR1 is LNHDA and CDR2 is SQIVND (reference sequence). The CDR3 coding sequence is TGTGCCAGTAGTATAGATCGAGTCCGCCTCTCCACAGATACGCAGTATTTT. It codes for CASSIDRVRLSTDTQYF.